Presented here are 3 T cell receptor beta chains from one specimen sequenced in a study of blood T cells in healthy people across ages. Together with a sample-barcoded 5' primer, a J-beta primer mix was included in a second PCR lasting about 6 to 11 cycles. Via MiXCR, TCRdb re-called the 5' RACE reads, giving one row per CDR3 protein. The table lists 380,000 or so distinct CDR3 sequences, 45% to 60% of them singletons. The sequenced sample consisted of blood. These receptors all come from a man aged 55-75 years in good health.

This clonotype was picked up one time. Here the CDR3 DNA reads TGCGCCAGCAGCTTATGGGGTACCGGGGAGCTGTTTTTT. Its translation: CASSLWGTGELFF. The chain joins TRBV4-3 to TRBJ2-2, with no clear D. Germline CDR1 LGHNA, CDR2 YSLEER. This CDR3 spans 13 amino acids. V lost 5 bases and J 5 bases, leaving 9 bases between the germline ends.

This clonotype has only one observation. The chain employs TRBV7-2 and TRBJ1-6, with 10 bases that match TRBD1. V lost 8 bases, J lost 9 bases, and 7 bases stayed unmatched. CDR1 is SGHTA and CDR2 is FQGNSA in the germline V gene. The CDR3 has 14 amino acids. The CDR3, as DNA: TGTGCCAGCTCGAGGGGACAGGGGATTTCACCCCTCCACTTT. As protein: CASSRGQGISPLHF.

This clonotype was seen a few times. The V call is TRBV5-1, the J call TRBJ1-6; D call uncertain. Trimming pared 4 bases from V and 10 bases from J, leaving 12 bases between. This CDR3 contains 13 residues. Germline values: CDR1 SGHRS, CDR2 YFSETQ. CDR3 sequence (DNA): TGCGCCAGCAGCCTATCTTTTGGATCACCCCTCCACTTT. Translating it yields CASSLSFGSPLHF.